This is a list of T cell receptor beta chains from one sample in a study of CD8+CD57+ T cells in acquired aplastic anemia. TCRdb re-called the reads through MiXCR, storing one row per CDR3 protein. The sample consists of 400,000 to 450,000 distinct CDR3 sequences, about 70% of them appearing once. The material sequenced was sorted CD4+, CD8+, or CD8+CD57+ T cells (not recorded which) from PBMCs. The source is a human donor in good health, serving as a control. The CDR3 runs from the conserved cysteine through the conserved F or W. The D gene is left open where the match is weak. Clone size is shown for a subset of rows, as once, few, many or a class of expanded clone.

CDR3 length | J gene | D gene | V gene | clone size | CDR3 protein | CDR3 DNA
17 | TRBJ2-5 | TRBD2 | TRBV20-1 | - | CSARGSRTSGGQETQYF | TGCAGTGCTAGAGGATCGCGGACTAGCGGGGGACAAGAGACCCAGTACTTC
11 | TRBJ2-7 | - | TRBV19 | many | CASSMGYEQYF | TGTGCCAGTAGTATGGGTTACGAGCAGTACTTC
14 | TRBJ2-5 | - | TRBV7-9 | - | CASSSLQVMETQYF | TGTGCCAGCAGCTCCCTACAGGTGATGGAGACCCAGTACTTC
16 | TRBJ2-5 | - | TRBV7-9 | - | CASSVGGADGTETQYF | TGTGCCAGCAGCGTAGGGGGGGCTGACGGAACGGAGACCCAGTACTTC
15 | TRBJ2-7 | TRBD2 | TRBV3-1 | many | CASSQEATSGGEQYF | TGTGCCAGCAGCCAAGAAGCGACTAGCGGGGGCGAGCAGTACTTC
17 | TRBJ1-1 | - | TRBV18 | many | CASSPQRYRVMNTEAFF | TGTGCCAGCTCACCACAACGGTACAGGGTCATGAACACTGAAGCTTTCTTT
16 | TRBJ2-3 | - | TRBV7-8 | - | CASSLPGESSTDTQYF | TGTGCCAGCAGCTTACCGGGAGAGAGTAGCACAGATACGCAGTATTTT
16 | TRBJ2-2 | TRBD1 | TRBV6-1 | - | CASSWTGSMNTGELFF | TGTGCCAGCAGCTGGACAGGGTCGATGAACACCGGGGAGCTGTTTTTT
16 | TRBJ2-5 | - | TRBV7-2 | - | CASSLVSLGREPQQYF | TGTGCCAGCAGCTTAGTTTCCCTAGGCCGAGAGCCCCAGCAGTACTTC
18 | TRBJ2-2 | TRBD2 | TRBV6-2/TRBV6-3 | few | CASSGTSGGLTNTGELFF | TGTGCCAGCAGTGGGACTAGCGGGGGGCTAACGAACACCGGGGAGCTGTTTTTT
16 | TRBJ2-2 | - | TRBV12-3/TRBV12-4 | many | CASTSRTEGDTGELFF | TGTGCCAGCACCTCTCGGACAGAGGGCGACACCGGGGAGCTGTTTTTT
15 | TRBJ1-3 | - | TRBV5-6 | many | CASSLVRGQGNTIYF | TGTGCCAGCAGCTTGGTACGGGGGCAAGGAAACACCATATATTTT
15 | TRBJ1-2 | - | TRBV7-2 | - | CASSIARTGRDSYTF | TGTGCCAGCAGCATAGCAAGGACCGGACGAGATAGCTACACCTTC
17 | TRBJ1-2 | - | TRBV18 | few | CASSPSSGDHGYYGYTF | TGTGCCAGCTCACCATCATCTGGGGACCATGGATACTATGGCTACACCTTC
14 | TRBJ2-7 | TRBD1 | TRBV18 | many | CASSRTGESYEQYF | TGTGCCAGCTCACGGACAGGGGAATCCTACGAGCAGTACTTC
14 | TRBJ1-6 | - | TRBV9 | - | CASSVRGGRSPLHF | TGTGCCAGCAGCGTACGCGGGGGGCGATCACCCCTCCACTTT
15 | TRBJ2-2 | - | TRBV9 | - | CATSSGDGTTGELFF | TGTGCCACCAGCAGCGGGGACGGGACAACCGGGGAGCTGTTTTTT
14 | TRBJ1-5 | - | TRBV20-1 | many | CSAISSDRMEPQHF | TGCAGTGCTATCTCGTCGGACAGAATGGAGCCCCAGCATTTT
15 | TRBJ1-2 | TRBD1 | TRBV7-2 | - | CASSSRTGQSSGNTF | TGTGCCAGCAGCTCCCGGACAGGGCAGAGCTCTGGAAACACCTTC
14 | TRBJ1-3 | - | TRBV7-8 | once | CASSAIHDPNTIYF | TGTGCCAGCAGTGCGATACATGATCCAAACACCATATATTTT
17 | TRBJ2-2 | - | TRBV5-1 | - | CASSSGTNALNTGELFF | TGCGCCAGCAGTTCCGGGACAAACGCGTTGAACACCGGGGAGCTGTTTTTT
12 | TRBJ1-6 | - | TRBV30 | many | CAWSVRDSPLHF | TGTGCCTGGAGTGTACGGGATTCACCCCTCCACTTT
15 | TRBJ1-3 | - | TRBV19 | few | CASSILPSSGNTIYF | TGTGCCAGTAGTATACTACCGAGCTCTGGAAACACCATATATTTT